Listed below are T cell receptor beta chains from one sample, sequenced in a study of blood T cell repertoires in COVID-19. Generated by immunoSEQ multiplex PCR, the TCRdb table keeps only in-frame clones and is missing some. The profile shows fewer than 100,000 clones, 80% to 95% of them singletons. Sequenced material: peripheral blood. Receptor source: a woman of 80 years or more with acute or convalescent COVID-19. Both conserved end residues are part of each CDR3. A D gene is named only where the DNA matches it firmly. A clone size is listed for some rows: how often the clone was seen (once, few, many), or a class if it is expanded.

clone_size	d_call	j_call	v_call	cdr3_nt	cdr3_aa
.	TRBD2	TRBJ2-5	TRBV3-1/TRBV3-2	TGTGCCAGCAGCCAACCTAGCGGTCGAGGGGAGACCCAGTACTTC	CASSQPSGRGETQYF
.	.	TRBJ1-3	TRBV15	TGTGCCACCAGAATCAGCTCTGGAAACACCATATATTTT	CATRISSGNTIYF
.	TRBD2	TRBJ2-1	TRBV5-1	TGCGCCAGCAGCTTGGGACTAGCGGGAGTAGGCGAGCAGTTCTTC	CASSLGLAGVGEQFF
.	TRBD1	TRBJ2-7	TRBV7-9	TGTGCCAGCAGCCACTCCGGGACAGGGTTCTACGAGCAGTACTTC	CASSHSGTGFYEQYF
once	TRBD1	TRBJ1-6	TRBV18	TGTGCCAGCTCACCTACCGGGACAGGGGGCTCGGTGAATTCACCCCTCCACTTT	CASSPTGTGGSVNSPLHF
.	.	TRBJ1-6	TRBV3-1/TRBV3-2	TGTGCCAGCCGGACTCAGACCTATAATTCACCCCTCCACTTT	CASRTQTYNSPLHF
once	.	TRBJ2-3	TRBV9	TGTGCCAGCAGCGTAGGCGGATACAACACAGATACGCAGTATTTT	CASSVGGYNTDTQYF
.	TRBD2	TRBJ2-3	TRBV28	TGTGCCAGCAGTTCCCCCAGCGGGATCGGCACAGATACGCAGTATTTT	CASSSPSGIGTDTQYF
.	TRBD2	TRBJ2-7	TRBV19	TGTGCCAGTAGTCCGACTAGCGGGGTCCTACCGTACGAGCAGTACTTC	CASSPTSGVLPYEQYF
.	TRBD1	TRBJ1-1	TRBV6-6	TGTGCCGCCGGCGACTTTACAGGGGAGAGAGGCACTGAAGCTTTCTTT	CAAGDFTGERGTEAFF
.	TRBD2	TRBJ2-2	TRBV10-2	TGCGCCAGCAATGGGGAGGGCGGGGACACCGGGGAGCTGTTTTTT	CASNGEGGDTGELFF
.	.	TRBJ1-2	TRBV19	TGTGCCAGTAGACAACAGGCAAACTATGGCTACACCTTC	CASRQQANYGYTF